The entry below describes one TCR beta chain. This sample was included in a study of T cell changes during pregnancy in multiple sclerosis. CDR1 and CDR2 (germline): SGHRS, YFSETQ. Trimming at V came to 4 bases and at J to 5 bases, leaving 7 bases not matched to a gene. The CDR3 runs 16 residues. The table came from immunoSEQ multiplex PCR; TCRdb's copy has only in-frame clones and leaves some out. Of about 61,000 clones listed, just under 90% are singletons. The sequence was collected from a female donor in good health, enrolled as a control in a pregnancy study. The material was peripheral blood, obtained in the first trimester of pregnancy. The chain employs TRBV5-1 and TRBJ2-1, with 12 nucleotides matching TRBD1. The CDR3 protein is CASSGGTGGLNNEQFF. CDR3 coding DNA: TGCGCCAGCAGCGGGGGGACAGGGGGCTTAAACAATGAGCAGTTCTTC.